This is a list of T cell receptor beta chains from one sample in a study of blood T cell repertoires in COVID-19. Libraries were prepared by immunoSEQ multiplex PCR; TCRdb keeps only in-frame clonotypes and omits some of them. Of 60,000 to 70,000 clones in the sample, approximately 80% were seen once. The source material was peripheral blood. The receptors come from a man in his 60s with acute or convalescent COVID-19. CDR3s include the opening cysteine and the closing phenylalanine or tryptophan. D genes are given only for firm matches. Clone size, where shown, is once, few, many, or a class for clones that have expanded.

j_call d_call v_call clone_size cdr3_aa cdr3_nt
TRBJ1-1 TRBD1 TRBV12-3/TRBV12-4 . CASSLDDRGAAFF TGTGCCAGCAGTTTAGACGACAGGGGAGCAGCTTTCTTT
TRBJ2-7 . TRBV5-6 few CASSREYEQYF TGTGCCAGCAGCCGAGAATACGAGCAGTACTTC
TRBJ2-3 TRBD2 TRBV3-1/TRBV3-2 . CASSSWGTSLADTQYF TGTGCCAGCAGCTCCTGGGGGACTAGCCTTGCAGATACGCAGTATTTT
TRBJ2-1 TRBD1 TRBV7-2 . CASSLGQGEWNEQFF TGTGCCAGCAGCTTAGGACAGGGCGAGTGGAATGAGCAGTTCTTC
TRBJ2-5 . TRBV6-6 . CASSRPGGHQETQYF TGTGCCAGCAGTAGACCAGGGGGGCATCAAGAGACCCAGTACTTC
TRBJ2-7 TRBD1 TRBV12-3/TRBV12-4 once CASRTGGYEQYF TGTGCCAGCAGGACAGGGGGCTACGAGCAGTACTTC
TRBJ2-2 . TRBV10-1 . CASSDRQNTGELFF TGCGCCAGCAGTGACCGACAGAACACCGGGGAGCTGTTTTTT
TRBJ1-5 . TRBV7-2 . CASSLNPGDNQPQHF TGTGCCAGCAGCTTAAATCCAGGGGACAATCAGCCCCAGCATTTT
TRBJ1-1 . TRBV19 . CASSIDAGGTEAFF TGTGCCAGTAGTATAGATGCGGGGGGCACTGAAGCTTTCTTT
TRBJ1-5 . TRBV3-1/TRBV3-2 . CASRGGNSNQPQHF TGTGCCAGCCGAGGGGGAAATAGCAATCAGCCCCAGCATTTT
TRBJ2-7 TRBD1 TRBV6-6 . CASSKRDSYEQYF TGTGCCAGCAGTAAACGGGACAGTTACGAGCAGTACTTC
TRBJ2-6 . TRBV11-2 . CASSPTGGANVLTF TGTGCCAGCAGCCCTACGGGTGGGGCCAACGTCCTGACTTTC
TRBJ1-6 TRBD1 TRBV18 few CASSLDRGNSPLHF TGTGCCAGCTCTCTTGACAGGGGCAATTCACCCCTCCACTTT
TRBJ2-7 TRBD1 TRBV7-2 . CASSPRRDRYYEQYF TGTGCCAGCAGCCCGAGGAGGGACAGGTACTACGAGCAGTACTTC
TRBJ1-1 . TRBV20-1 once CSASEGINTEAFF TGCAGTGCTAGTGAGGGCATAAACACTGAAGCTTTCTTT
TRBJ2-7 . TRBV20-1 . CSASSPGNSYEQYF TGCAGTGCTAGTTCTCCAGGGAATTCCTACGAGCAGTACTTC
TRBJ1-5 . TRBV7-2 . CASSLNRGNQPQHF TGTGCCAGCAGCTTAAACAGGGGCAATCAGCCCCAGCATTTT
TRBJ2-5 TRBD1 TRBV6-5 . CASARGTGVETQYF TGTGCCAGCGCCCGGGGGACAGGGGTTGAGACCCAGTACTTC
TRBJ2-6 . TRBV21-1 . CASSKEGSSGANVLTF TGTGCCAGCAGCAAAGAAGGGAGCTCTGGGGCCAACGTCCTGACTTTC
TRBJ1-1 . TRBV5-6 . CASSLGRTTEAFF TGTGCCAGCAGCTTGGGTCGGACAACTGAAGCTTTCTTT
TRBJ1-5 . TRBV3-1/TRBV3-2 . CASSQDTSQPQHF TGTGCCAGCAGCCAAGATACGAGCCAGCCCCAGCATTTT
TRBJ2-3 . TRBV4-1 . CASSQTRDSDTQYF TGCGCCAGCAGCCAAACCAGGGATTCAGATACGCAGTATTTT
TRBJ2-3 TRBD2 TRBV5-4 . CASSPASGRWADTQYF TGTGCCAGCAGCCCTGCTAGCGGAAGGTGGGCAGATACGCAGTATTTT
TRBJ2-1 . TRBV5-1 . CASSLAFNEQFF TGCGCCAGCAGCTTGGCCTTCAATGAGCAGTTCTTC
TRBJ1-3 . TRBV7-9 few CASSLGPGRAGNTIYF TGTGCCAGCAGCTTAGGCCCAGGGCGCGCTGGAAACACCATATATTTT
TRBJ1-4 . TRBV27 . CASKAGTIPNEKLFF TGTGCCAGCAAGGCAGGGACAATCCCTAATGAAAAACTGTTTTTT